These 21 T cell receptor beta chains originate from one sample sequenced in a study of CD8+ T cells in alopecia areata. The authors extracted RNA and reverse transcribed it into cDNA as the sequencing template. Clones were sequenced by immunoSEQ multiplex PCR, and TCRdb holds only the in-frame ones, with some missing. The data show some 200,000 clones, around three fifths seen once. Source: CD4+ T cells sorted from blood, taken at week 0. The source is a human donor with alopecia areata.

The CDR3 sequence is CASSTQRYDRKFGADTQYF. The CDR3 DNA follows: TGTGCCAGCAGTACCCAACGATACGACAGGAAATTTGGCGCAGATACGCAGTATTTT. J is TRBJ2-3 and V is TRBV27; tentatively, D is TRBD1 (6 bases). Trimming took 5 bases from V and 4 from J, leaving 28 bases between them. The CDR3 totals 19 residues. The V gene's germline CDR1 is MNHEY and CDR2 SMNVEV (reference sequence).

This rearrangement joins TRBV7-9 to TRBJ1-2, with D perhaps TRBD1 (5 bases). V dropped 6 bases and J dropped 2 bases, with 13 bases sitting between them. From germline, CDR1 is SEHNR and CDR2 FQNEAQ (reference sequence). CDR3 length: 14 residues. CDR3 sequence (DNA): TGTGCCAGCAGAGGGGTTCTACGGAACTATGGCTACACCTTC. This translates into CASRGVLRNYGYTF. Full variable domain (remainder filled in from reference TRBV7-9 and TRBJ1-2): DTGVSQNPRHKITKRGQNVTFRCDPISEHNRLYWYRQTLGQGPEFLTYFQNEAQLEKSRLLSDRFSAERPKGSFSTLEIQRTEQGDSAMYLCASRGVLRNYGYTFGSGTRLTVV.

In this sample, this clone turned up a few times. J is TRBJ2-5 and V is TRBV4-2; tentatively, D is TRBD2 (5 bases). This CDR3 comprises 14 residues. Germline CDR1 is LGHNA and CDR2 is YNFKEQ. V was shortened by 0 bases and J by 3 bases, with 8 bases between the two germline ends. The CDR3 spells CASSQEPGKETQYF. The DNA for the CDR3 is TGTGCCAGCAGCCAAGAACCCGGGAAAGAGACCCAGTACTTC.

This chain joins TRBV5-4 and TRBJ2-7; 10 positions match TRBD2. The CDR3 extends over 16 amino acids. J lost 2 bases, V lost 3 bases, and 8 bases had no gene match. The germline CDR1 and CDR2 sequences are SGHNT and YYREEE (reference sequence). The CDR3 is CASSSLIAGGTYEQYF. CDR3 nucleotides: TGTGCCAGCAGCTCATTGATAGCGGGGGGCACCTACGAGCAGTACTTC.

This chain uses TRBV6-5 with TRBJ2-3; D is unresolved. CDR3 length: 15 amino acids. The V and J ends lost 6 bases and 2 bases respectively, with 15 bases between them. Germline V lookup: CDR1 MNHEY, CDR2 SVGAGI. The CDR3 region has the DNA TGTGCCAGCAGGGAGCGCGGACGGCACACAGATACGCAGTATTTT. Encoded protein: CASRERGRHTDTQYF.

This chain links TRBV2 with TRBJ2-5, with D unresolved. Trimming stripped 4 bases from V and 3 bases from J, with 9 bases between. The germline CDR1 and CDR2 sequences are SNHLY and FYNNEI. The CDR3 consists of 13 residues. CDR3 loop: CASSARGEETQYF. The CDR3 nucleotides are TGTGCCAGCAGTGCCAGAGGAGAAGAGACCCAGTACTTC.

This chain uses TRBV9 with TRBJ2-7; weak D call: TRBD1 (5 bases). V lost 1 base and J 0 bases, leaving 8 bases between the germline ends. Germline V gene data show CDR1 as SGDLS and CDR2 as YYNGEE. The CDR3 runs 14 residues. CDR3 amino acids: CASSVSGNSYEQYF. The CDR3 nucleotides read TGTGCCAGCAGCGTATCAGGGAACTCCTACGAGCAGTACTTC.

This clone has more than one count but fewer than ten. The chain is built from TRBV19 and TRBJ2-7; 7 bases agree with TRBD2. The CDR3 is made up of 16 amino acids. Trimming removed 6 bases from V and 3 bases from J; junction bases left unmatched: 14. CDR1 and CDR2 from the germline V gene are LNHDA and SQIVND (reference sequence). As DNA, the CDR3 is TGTGCCAGTAGGGAGGTTGGCGGCGGGGGATTCTACGAGCAGTACTTC. Amino acid sequence: CASREVGGGGFYEQYF.

V usage is TRBV4-1 and J usage is TRBJ2-3; TRBD2 matches 11 bases. The CDR3 spans 18 residues. Unmatched junction bases numbered 8, after V lost 1 base and J lost 2 bases. Germline lookup yields CDR1 MGHRA and CDR2 YSYEKL. DNA for the CDR3: TGCGCCAGCAGCCAAGGCCTAATACTAGCGGGGGACACAGATACGCAGTATTTT. As protein: CASSQGLILAGDTDTQYF.

This sequence joins TRBV5-1 and TRBJ2-2, with 9 bases lining up with TRBD1. Germline V gene sequence: CDR1 SGHRS, CDR2 YFSETQ. V shed 4 bases and J 1 base; nucleotides not matched to a gene: 5. The CDR3 extends over 16 amino acids. The CDR3 DNA is TGCGCCAGCAGCGGACGGACAGGGGTGAACACCGGGGAGCTGTTTTTT. Residues: CASSGRTGVNTGELFF.

This CDR3 reads CASSLFSGNTEAFF. In DNA form, the CDR3 reads TGTGCCAGCAGCTTATTTTCAGGGAACACTGAAGCTTTCTTT. The genes are TRBV7-9 and TRBJ1-1; D call uncertain. The germline CDR1 and CDR2 sequences are SEHNR and FQNEAQ (reference sequence). Trimming removed 2 bases at V and 1 base at J, with 8 bases between. The CDR3 is 14 residues long. Combining the CDR3 with reference TRBV7-9 and TRBJ1-1 gives the whole variable domain DTGVSQNPRHKITKRGQNVTFRCDPISEHNRLYWYRQTLGQGPEFLTYFQNEAQLEKSRLLSDRFSAERPKGSFSTLEIQRTEQGDSAMYLCASSLFSGNTEAFFGQGTRLTVV.

The chain has TRBV30 and TRBJ2-6, with D tentatively TRBD2 (5 bases). This CDR3 comprises 15 residues. Per the germline V gene, CDR1 is GTSNPN and CDR2 is SVGIG (reference sequence). V lost 3 bases to trimming and J lost 0 bases, with 9 bases between them. This chain's CDR3 is CAWSPGNSGANVLTF. CDR3 nucleotides: TGTGCCTGGAGCCCGGGGAACTCTGGGGCCAACGTCCTGACTTTC.

Comments on this clone: A junction boundary mismatches the germline segment, possibly from a read error. Other DNA sequences within the sample encode an identical CDR3. This chain links TRBV29-1 with TRBJ1-2; no definite D call. Germline V gene lookup returns CDR1 SQVTM and CDR2 ANQGSEA. The CDR3 sequence is 14 residues long. CDR3 loop: CSVEDGLRIHGYTF. DNA for the CDR3: TGCAGCGTTGAAGATGGCCTCCGCATCCATGGCTACACCTTT.

The CDR3 loop is CATSREGEGNQPQHF. In DNA, the CDR3 is TGTGCCACCAGCAGAGAAGGGGAGGGTAATCAGCCCCAGCATTTT. The J gene is TRBJ1-5, the V gene TRBV15; possibly TRBD1 for D (5 bases). The CDR3 runs 15 residues. V lost 0 bases and J 4 bases, leaving 10 bases between the germline ends. CDR1 is LNHNV and CDR2 is YYDKDF in the germline V gene (reference sequence).

This clone occurred a few times. The V and J genes are TRBV29-1 and TRBJ1-4; D not resolved. Trimming removed 5 bases at V and 7 bases at J, with 14 bases between. CDR1 and CDR2 (germline): SQVTM, ANQGSEA. This CDR3 spans 13 amino acids. Here the CDR3 reads CSVTRGSGEKLFF. In nucleotides, the CDR3 is TGCAGCGTTACGCGGGGAAGTGGTGAAAAACTGTTTTTT.

This chain links TRBV5-1 with TRBJ2-5; 10 nucleotides line up with TRBD2. Per the germline V gene, CDR1 is SGHRS and CDR2 is YFSETQ. Unmatched junction bases numbered 2, after V lost 2 bases and J lost 1 base. The CDR3 consists of 15 residues. In nucleotides, the CDR3 is TGCGCCAGCAGCTTACTAGCGGGGAGCCAAGAGACCCAGTACTTC. Translating it yields CASSLLAGSQETQYF.

The J gene is TRBJ2-1, the V gene TRBV15, with 9 bases that match TRBD2. CDR3 length: 16 amino acids. V gave up 0 bases and J gave up 6 bases; unmatched junction bases: 6. Germline lookup yields CDR1 LNHNV and CDR2 YYDKDF (reference sequence). CDR3 protein: CATSRDRRGGRNEQFF. DNA of the CDR3: TGTGCCACCAGCAGAGATAGGCGGGGGGGCCGCAATGAGCAGTTCTTC.

This clone was counted a single time. CDR3 sequence (DNA): TGTGCCAGCAGCTTGCCCTTGGGGCAGGGGACTAGAAGTCGAGAGACCCAGTACTTC. It yields the protein CASSLPLGQGTRSRETQYF. The rearrangement joins TRBV7-9 to TRBJ2-5; the match to TRBD2 covers 8 bases. Germline lookup yields CDR1 SEHNR and CDR2 FQNEAQ (reference sequence). V shed 3 bases and J 4 bases; nucleotides not matched to a gene: 19. The CDR3 is 19 amino acids. Full variable domain (rest looked up from reference TRBV7-9 and TRBJ2-5): DTGVSQNPRHKITKRGQNVTFRCDPISEHNRLYWYRQTLGQGPEFLTYFQNEAQLEKSRLLSDRFSAERPKGSFSTLEIQRTEQGDSAMYLCASSLPLGQGTRSRETQYFGPGTRLLVL.

V gene TRBV6-5 combines with J gene TRBJ2-3; D not resolved. Germline V CDR1 and CDR2: MNHEY, SVGAGI. With 6 bases removed from V and 2 bases from J, the gap between germline ends came to 6 bases. There are 12 residues in the CDR3. CDR3 residues: CASSDTTDTQYF. The CDR3, as DNA: TGTGCCAGCAGCGACACCACAGATACGCAGTATTTT.

This clone was detected only a few times. The V and J genes are TRBV6-6 and TRBJ1-4, with D possibly matching TRBD1 (5 bases). CDR1 is MNHNY, CDR2 SVGAGI, per germline (reference sequence). V lost 6 bases, J lost 2 bases, and 10 bases lay in between. There are 14 residues in the CDR3. As DNA, the CDR3 is TGTGCCAGCAGGCCAGGGAATACTAATGAAAAACTGTTTTTT. Its translation is CASRPGNTNEKLFF.

The V gene is TRBV19, the J gene TRBJ2-5, with 13 nucleotides matching TRBD2. Germline lookup yields CDR1 LNHDA and CDR2 SQIVND (reference sequence). This CDR3 region has 15 residues. With 5 bases clipped from V and 4 bases from J, the junction kept 4 bases outside the gene matches. CDR3 in DNA: TGTGCCAGTAGTGGTGGGACTAGCGGGGCAGAGACCCAGTACTTC. The encoded protein is CASSGGTSGAETQYF.